Presented here are 20 T cell receptor beta chains from one specimen sequenced in a study of blood T cell repertoires in COVID-19. Libraries were prepared by immunoSEQ multiplex PCR; TCRdb keeps only in-frame clonotypes and omits some of them. The data hold fewer than 200,000 clones, with 70% to 90% observed a single time. Source material: peripheral blood. Source of these receptors: a woman aged 50 to 60 with COVID-19, enrolled during active disease.

The V and J genes are TRBV11-2 and TRBJ1-2, with TRBD1 matching 11 bases. CDR3 length equals 14 residues. V dropped 6 bases and J dropped 7; count of bases not matched to a gene: 7. Germline-derived CDR1 and CDR2 are SGHAT and FQNNGV. Written as DNA, the CDR3 is TGTGCCAGCAGTCAGCCGGGACAGGGGGGTGGCTACACCTTC. It yields the protein CASSQPGQGGGYTF.

V is TRBV6-5 and J is TRBJ1-2, with D possibly matching TRBD1 (6 bases). The CDR3 runs to 15 residues. CDR1 and CDR2 (germline): MNHEY, SVGAGI. Trimming removed 5 bases at V and 8 bases at J, with 21 bases between. The CDR3 sequence: CASSISAGTPRGYTF. In DNA, the CDR3 is TGTGCCAGCAGTATATCGGCTGGGACACCGAGGGGCTACACCTTC.

This clone occurred once. J is TRBJ2-7 and V is TRBV7-8, with D hard to call. The CDR3 has 11 amino acids. Germline V gene data show CDR1 as SGHVS and CDR2 as FQNEAQ. Trimming removed 4 bases from V and 3 bases from J, with 4 bases in between. The CDR3 here is CASSSLYEQYF. CDR3 nucleotide sequence: TGTGCCAGCAGCTCCCTCTACGAGCAGTACTTC.

This clone was observed once. V is TRBV30 and J is TRBJ1-2, with TRBD1 matching 8 bases. The CDR3 sequence is 11 residues long. The V gene's germline CDR1 is GTSNPN and CDR2 SVGIG (reference sequence). V gave up 7 bases and J gave up 4 bases; unmatched junction bases: 2. CDR3 sequence reads: CASTGGYGYTF. DNA of the CDR3: TGTGCCTCAACAGGGGGCTATGGCTACACCTTC.

The chain has TRBV30 and TRBJ1-2; 7 bases match TRBD1. The V gene end was trimmed by 1 base and the J gene end by 4 bases; junction bases not matched to a gene: 6. The length of the CDR3 is 14 residues. Germline V lookup: CDR1 GTSNPN, CDR2 SVGIG (reference sequence). The CDR3 DNA sequence: TGTGCCTGGAGTGGGGGACAGCCTAGCTATGGCTACACCTTC. Amino acid sequence: CAWSGGQPSYGYTF.

J is TRBJ2-3 and V is TRBV7-9; 11 bases agree with TRBD2. This CDR3 is built from 18 residues. The junction had 9 bases not matched to a gene; V was cut back by 2 bases and J by 2 bases. The germline V gene has CDR1 SEHNR and CDR2 FQNEAQ (reference sequence). The CDR3 here is CASSLSPRLAGTTDTQYF. CDR3 bases: TGTGCCAGCAGCTTAAGCCCTCGACTAGCGGGGACCACAGATACGCAGTATTTT.

This clone turned up a few times. The chain joins TRBV27 to TRBJ1-2, with TRBD1 identical over 11 bases. The CDR3 length is 14 residues. The V gene's germline CDR1 is MNHEY and CDR2 SMNVEV (reference sequence). With V trimmed by 6 bases and J by 4 bases, 4 bases remained unmatched. The CDR3 is CASSPGQGGYGYTF. CDR3 bases: TGTGCCAGCAGCCCGGGACAGGGGGGCTATGGCTACACCTTC.

This chain uses TRBV10-3 with TRBJ1-2; D possibly corresponds to TRBD1 (5 bases). Between the trimmed V and J ends, which lost 9 bases and 7 bases, there was a span of 15 bases. The CDR3 length is 12 residues. CDR1 ENHRY and CDR2 SYGVKD come from the germline V gene. CDR3 in amino acids: CAIRSGGSGYTF. The CDR3 coding sequence is TGTGCCATTCGATCGGGGGGTTCTGGCTACACCTTC.

The chain couples TRBV5-6 to TRBJ1-2; D possibly corresponds to TRBD1 (6 bases). Trimming stripped 3 bases from V and 5 bases from J, with 14 bases between. The CDR3 loop spans 14 amino acids. Germline V lookup: CDR1 SGHDT, CDR2 YYEEEE. CDR3 region: CASSSTGRGYGYTF. The CDR3 coding sequence is TGTGCCAGCAGCTCGACAGGCCGGGGTTATGGCTACACCTTC.

This clone was seen only a few times. The V gene is TRBV10-1, the J gene TRBJ1-3; D not certain. The ends were cut back, 1 base at V and 4 bases at J, with 17 bases in the middle. The CDR3 is 17 residues long. Looked up from germline, CDR1 is WNHNN and CDR2 is SYGVQD (reference sequence). CDR3 protein: CASSEFGMWAPGNTIYF. CDR3 DNA: TGCGCCAGCAGTGAGTTCGGGATGTGGGCGCCCGGAAACACCATATATTTT.

Written as DNA, the CDR3 is TGTGCCAGCAGTTTTACAGCCTTATCTGAAGCTTTCTTT. It yields the protein CASSFTALSEAFF. The V gene is TRBV12-3 or TRBV12-4, the J gene TRBJ1-1; D not certain. The CDR3 has 13 amino acids. Trimming removed 3 bases at V and 6 bases at J, with 11 bases between.

The V gene is TRBV30, the J gene TRBJ1-2, with D possibly matching TRBD1 (5 bases). CDR1 is GTSNPN and CDR2 is SVGIG in the germline V gene (reference sequence). This CDR3 region has 13 residues. Trimming shortened V by 0 bases and J by 8 bases, and 13 bases separated the two germline ends. The DNA of the CDR3 is TGTGCCTGGAGTGTAAAGGGGCTGAGGGGCTACACCTTC. The encoded protein is CAWSVKGLRGYTF.

V is TRBV19 and J is TRBJ2-1, with D maybe TRBD1 (5 bases). This CDR3 is built from 13 residues. V was cut by 0 bases and J by 10 bases, with 10 bases left in between. The germline V gene has CDR1 LNHDA and CDR2 SQIVND (reference sequence). DNA of the CDR3: TGTGCCAGTAGTATAGATATCAAGGGGGAGCAGTTCTTC. As protein: CASSIDIKGEQFF.

The rearrangement uses TRBV30 and TRBJ2-4, with TRBD2 matching over 9 bases. V was clipped by 4 bases and J by 7 bases; unmatched bases: 11. Germline lookup yields CDR1 GTSNPN and CDR2 SVGIG (reference sequence). This CDR3 region has 15 residues. In DNA form, the CDR3 reads TGTGCCTGGAATGGCGCGGGGGGGCCTGATAACATTCAGTACTTC. It translates to CAWNGAGGPDNIQYF.

The chain couples TRBV7-9 to TRBJ1-6, with a tentative D call TRBD1 (6 bases). From germline, CDR1 is SEHNR and CDR2 FQNEAQ (reference sequence). Trimming removed 0 bases at V and 10 bases at J, with 10 bases between. The CDR3 spans 14 residues. The CDR3 region has the DNA TGTGCCAGCAGCTTAGCCAGGGGTATGTCACCCCTCCACTTT. This gives the protein CASSLARGMSPLHF.

The V call is TRBV4-2, the J call TRBJ2-7; 7 nucleotides align to TRBD2. V lost 0 bases to trimming and J lost 2 bases; unmatched junction nucleotides: 4. CDR3 length equals 15 residues. CDR1 and CDR2 (germline): LGHNA, YNFKEQ. This chain's CDR3 is CASSQEGGFTYEQYF. The DNA for the CDR3 is TGTGCCAGCAGCCAAGAGGGGGGGTTCACCTACGAGCAGTACTTC.

CDR3 amino acids: CASSLRGFQEYGYTF. CDR3 bases: TGTGCCAGCAGTTTACGCGGGTTTCAGGAATATGGCTACACCTTC. The chain uses TRBV27 and TRBJ1-2; no reliable D call. The germline CDR1 and CDR2 sequences are MNHEY and SMNVEV (reference sequence). V lost 2 bases and J 5 bases, leaving 15 bases between the germline ends. This CDR3 is 15 amino acids long.

The rearrangement links TRBV24-1 to TRBJ1-5; D unclear. Per germline, CDR1 KGHDR and CDR2 SFDVKD. V was shortened by 9 bases and J by 2 bases, with 10 bases between the two germline ends. The CDR3 length is 13 residues. DNA of the CDR3: TGTGCCACCGCAGAGGGAGGCAATCAGCCCCAGCATTTT. Its protein is CATAEGGNQPQHF.

This clone appeared a few times. This chain links TRBV3-1 (or the pseudogene TRBV3-2) with TRBJ2-2; 8 bases align to TRBD2. Unmatched junction bases numbered 5, after V lost 1 base and J lost 4 bases. This CDR3 is 16 amino acids long. Germline V gene sequence: CDR1 LGHDT, CDR2 YNNKEL (reference sequence). The CDR3 DNA sequence: TGTGCCAGCAGCCAAGGGGCTAGCGGGTCCACCGGGGAGCTGTTTTTT. It is translated as CASSQGASGSTGELFF.

The chain recombines TRBV6-5 with TRBJ1-2, with unresolved D. This CDR3 has 15 residues. Germline CDR1 is MNHEY and CDR2 is SVGAGI. V lost 5 bases and J 2 bases, leaving 15 bases between the germline ends. CDR3 sequence reads: CASSPIFAGNYGYTF. CDR3 bases: TGTGCCAGCAGTCCAATTTTTGCGGGGAACTATGGCTACACCTTC.